The 19 T cell receptor beta chains given below trace back to one sample, sequenced in a study of identical twins. TCRdb reanalysed the 5' RACE reads using MiXCR and keeps one entry per CDR3 protein. The table records about 190,000 distinct CDR3 sequences, more than 15% of them present only once. This sample also belongs to another study, concerning T cells expressing NK-cell markers.

The sequenced material came from CD8+ T cells sorted from blood. The receptors originated from a woman aged 18 to 35 in good health.

This clonotype has at least ten counts. The chain joins TRBV29-1 to TRBJ2-1; TRBD1 matches 7 bases. Germline CDR1 and CDR2: SQVTM and ANQGSEA. J was trimmed by 4 bases and V by 4 bases; bases with no gene match: 7. CDR3 size: 14 residues. The CDR3, as DNA: TGCAGCGTTGGTCCCGCAGGGGGATACAATGAGCAGTTCTTC. Translating gives CSVGPAGGYNEQFF.

This clonotype was counted a few times. The V gene is TRBV4-1, the J gene TRBJ2-7, with unresolved D. Germline lookup yields CDR1 MGHRA and CDR2 YSYEKL. The germline V and J ends were trimmed by 1 base and 4 bases, with 8 bases remaining between them. This CDR3 contains 13 residues. Written as DNA, the CDR3 is TGCGCCAGCAGCCAAGGGAATAATTACGAGCAGTACTTC. This codes for CASSQGNNYEQYF.

V and J are TRBV20-1 and TRBJ2-2; 10 bases line up with TRBD2. Germline V gives CDR1 DFQATT, CDR2 SNEGSKA (reference sequence). With 3 bases clipped from V and 0 bases from J, the junction kept 7 bases outside the gene matches. This CDR3 contains 17 residues. CDR3 in amino acids: CSARDPGLASNTGELFF. CDR3 coding DNA: TGCAGTGCTAGGGATCCGGGACTAGCGTCGAACACCGGGGAGCTGTTTTTT.

This rearrangement joins TRBV12-3 or TRBV12-4 to TRBJ2-1; maybe TRBD2 (6 bases). The CDR3 runs 16 residues. Deletions cut 8 bases from V and 1 base from J, with 18 bases between. CDR3 DNA: TGTGCCAGCCGAGGGCAGGTCGGGAGTTCCTACAATGAGCAGTTCTTC. It encodes CASRGQVGSSYNEQFF.

The rearrangement links TRBV2 to TRBJ2-5; 8 nucleotides agree with TRBD2. The V gene end was trimmed by 4 bases and the J gene end by 5 bases; junction bases not matched to a gene: 27. CDR3 length: 21 amino acids. Germline V gene sequence: CDR1 SNHLY, CDR2 FYNNEI. The CDR3 spells CASSVEVTPSSGGEFGETQYF. The CDR3 DNA is TGTGCCAGCAGTGTTGAGGTGACACCGAGTTCGGGAGGGGAGTTCGGCGAGACCCAGTACTTC.

A few counts support this clonotype. The chain uses TRBV5-4 and TRBJ2-1, with a possible D match to TRBD1 (6 bases). The CDR3 spans 15 residues. The germline V and J ends were trimmed by 8 bases and 8 bases, with 23 bases remaining between them. In germline, CDR1 is SGHNT, CDR2 YYREEE (reference sequence). CDR3 in amino acids: CASMKSGQLYHEQFF. For the CDR3, the DNA is TGTGCCAGTATGAAATCAGGACAGTTGTACCATGAGCAGTTCTTC. Complete variable domain (other parts from reference TRBV5-4 and TRBJ2-1): ETGVTQSPTHLIKTRGQQVTLRCSSQSGHNTVSWYQQALGQGPQFIFQYYREEENGRGNFPPRFSGLQFPNYSSELNVNALELDDSALYLCASMKSGQLYHEQFFGPGTRLTVL.

The rearrangement uses TRBV6-1 and TRBJ1-1; D is unresolved. The germline gives CDR1 MNHNS, CDR2 SASEGT. The V end lost 7 bases, the J end lost 6 bases, and 15 bases lay between the germline ends. The CDR3 is made up of 13 amino acids. For the CDR3, the DNA is TGTGCCAGCACCATAACCCCAAACGCTGAAGCTTTCTTT. This translates into CASTITPNAEAFF.

V and J are TRBV12-3 or TRBV12-4 and TRBJ2-3; TRBD2 matches at 11 bases. The V segment lost 3 bases and the J segment 4 bases; nucleotides outside the gene matches: 3. The CDR3 has 15 amino acids. CDR3 DNA sequence: TGTGCCAGCAGTTTCCCTAGCGGGGGGCCAGATACGCAGTATTTT. This encodes CASSFPSGGPDTQYF.

This clonotype was detected many times. The rearrangement joins TRBV9 to TRBJ2-1, with D possibly called TRBD1 or TRBD2 (5 bases each). Germline loops: CDR1 SGDLS, CDR2 YYNGEE. V shed 8 bases and J shed 9 bases, with 6 bases lying between them. The CDR3 totals 9 residues. CDR3 DNA: TGTGCCAGTGGGGGTGAGCAGTTCTTC. This encodes CASGGEQFF.

V gene TRBV7-2 combines with J gene TRBJ2-2; 7 positions agree with TRBD2. This CDR3 spans 17 amino acids. Losses at the gene ends were 1 base for V and 6 bases for J; bases not matched to a gene: 11. Germline CDR1 and CDR2: SGHTA and FQGNSA. Written as DNA, the CDR3 is TGTGCCAGCAGCTTAGGGGGGAGGACTAGGCAATCCGGGGAGCTGTTTTTT. It translates to CASSLGGRTRQSGELFF.

V usage is TRBV6-1 and J usage is TRBJ2-1; D is tentatively TRBD1 or TRBD2 (6 bases each). The CDR3 runs 17 residues. Germline V gives CDR1 MNHNS, CDR2 SASEGT. V was shortened by 5 bases and J by 0 bases, with 17 bases between the two germline ends. The CDR3 bases are TGTGCCAGCAGTCTCACGTGGGGGGCCAGCTCCTACAATGAGCAGTTCTTC. Amino acids: CASSLTWGASSYNEQFF.

This clonotype was counted at least ten times. V usage is TRBV20-1 and J usage is TRBJ2-5; perhaps D is TRBD1 or TRBD2 (5 bases each). Deletions cut 0 bases from V and 1 base from J, with 6 bases between. The CDR3 has 13 amino acids. Germline lookup yields CDR1 DFQATT and CDR2 SNEGSKA (reference sequence). The CDR3 region is CSARDGTQETQYF. The CDR3 DNA sequence: TGCAGTGCTAGAGATGGGACCCAAGAGACCCAGTACTTC.

The J gene is TRBJ1-1, the V gene TRBV20-1; no clear D. Germline V gives CDR1 DFQATT, CDR2 SNEGSKA (reference sequence). V was cut by 0 bases and J by 1 base, with 6 bases left in between. This CDR3 spans 13 amino acids. DNA for the CDR3: TGCAGTGCTAGAGAGAAAGAGAACACTGAAGCTTTCTTT. This translates into CSAREKENTEAFF.

This clonotype was counted between two and nine times. The chain couples TRBV5-1 to TRBJ2-5; no reliable D call. Trimming left V 7 bases short and J 1 base short, with 8 bases between. Per germline, CDR1 SGHRS and CDR2 YFSETQ. The CDR3 has 12 residues. CDR3 in amino acids: CASRHLQETQYF. The CDR3 DNA sequence: TGCGCCAGCCGACACCTCCAAGAGACCCAGTACTTC.

This clonotype has a handful of counts. The chain has TRBV14 and TRBJ1-2; D possibly corresponds to TRBD1 (5 bases). CDR1 and CDR2 from the germline V gene are SGHDN and FVKESK. The CDR3 has 16 amino acids. Trimming pared 5 bases from V and 4 bases from J, leaving 20 bases between. CDR3 in amino acids: CASSSVRGRTIYGYTF. The CDR3, as DNA: TGTGCCAGCAGCTCCGTCCGGGGCCGAACTATCTATGGCTACACCTTC.

This clonotype was found a few times. CDR3 sequence: CAREQGVNTEAFF. The CDR3 nucleotides are TGTGCCAGAGAACAGGGGGTTAACACTGAAGCTTTCTTT. The chain combines TRBV2 with TRBJ1-1, with TRBD1 identical over 8 bases. This CDR3 has 13 amino acids. From germline, CDR1 is SNHLY and CDR2 FYNNEI. V was clipped by 9 bases and J by 2 bases; unmatched bases: 5.

In this sample, this clonotype turned up a few times. The V gene is TRBV7-2, the J gene TRBJ2-1; maybe TRBD1 (5 bases). Per the germline V gene, CDR1 is SGHTA and CDR2 is FQGNSA. The V end was cut by 5 bases, the J end by 8 bases, with 19 bases between. This CDR3 is 15 amino acids long. CDR3 in DNA: TGTGCCAGCAGCGATTCCGACAGTCGGGTGGATGAGCAGTTCTTC. This encodes CASSDSDSRVDEQFF.

The chain is built from TRBV28 and TRBJ2-6; possibly TRBD1 or TRBD2 for D (5 bases each). Trimming shortened V by 4 bases and J by 3 bases, and 13 bases separated the two germline ends. Per germline, CDR1 MDHEN and CDR2 SYDVKM. CDR3 length: 16 amino acids. The CDR3 nucleotides read TGTGCCAGCAGTTCTATCTTTGGGGGTGGGGCCAACGTCCTGACTTTC. It specifies CASSSIFGGGANVLTF.

The J gene is TRBJ1-5, the V gene TRBV9, with a weak D call TRBD1 (6 bases). The CDR3 runs 14 residues. The V gene lost 3 bases and the J gene lost 7 bases, with 14 bases spanning the gap. Germline values: CDR1 SGDLS, CDR2 YYNGEE. In DNA, the CDR3 is TGTGCCAGCAGCGATCGGGACACAAAGCAGCCCCAGCATTTT. Translation gives CASSDRDTKQPQHF.